These 28 T cell receptor beta chains originate from one sample sequenced in a study of blood T cell repertoires in COVID-19. Clones were sequenced by immunoSEQ multiplex PCR, and TCRdb holds only the in-frame ones, with some missing. The sample has under 300,000 clones, 85% to 90% seen once. The sequencing input was PBMCs or T cells enriched from blood (not recorded which). These receptors all stem from a woman under 30 who had recovered from COVID-19.

The chain links TRBV27 to TRBJ1-6; D may be TRBD1 (6 bases). V was trimmed by 2 bases and J by 7 bases, leaving 12 bases between them. The germline V gene has CDR1 MNHEY and CDR2 SMNVEV (reference sequence). CDR3 length: 15 amino acids. CDR3 sequence reads: CASSLLSGANSPLHF. The CDR3 nucleotides are TGTGCCAGCAGTTTACTCTCAGGGGCGAATTCACCCCTCCACTTT.

V gene TRBV3-1 (or the pseudogene TRBV3-2) combines with J gene TRBJ2-5, with 9 nucleotides matching TRBD1. V shed 2 bases and J 0 bases; nucleotides not matched to a gene: 7. This CDR3 is built from 17 residues. Germline assignment: CDR1 LGHDT and CDR2 YNNKEL (reference sequence). The CDR3 here is CASSQMIRDRDQETQYF. CDR3 nucleotides: TGTGCCAGCAGCCAAATGATCCGGGACAGGGACCAAGAGACCCAGTACTTC.

A single count supports this clone. The chain is built from TRBV6-5 and TRBJ1-2, with D maybe TRBD1 (5 bases). V was trimmed by 4 bases and J by 2 bases, leaving 14 bases between them. Germline V lookup: CDR1 MNHEY, CDR2 SVGAGI. The CDR3 is 15 residues long. This chain's CDR3 is CASSLSLQENYGYTF. The CDR3 DNA reads as TGTGCCAGCAGTTTATCCTTACAGGAGAACTATGGCTACACCTTC.

CDR3 in DNA: TGCGCCAGCAGCTTGGGCCAGGAGGGCACAGATACGCAGTATTTT. Translation gives CASSLGQEGTDTQYF. The chain employs TRBV5-1 and TRBJ2-3; perhaps TRBD2 as D (5 bases). Between the trimmed V and J ends, which lost 0 bases and 1 base, there was a span of 9 bases. The CDR3 length is 15 residues. CDR1 and CDR2 (germline): SGHRS, YFSETQ. Looking up the rest from reference TRBV5-1 and TRBJ2-3 gives the full variable domain: KAGVTQTPRYLIKTRGQQVTLSCSPISGHRSVSWYQQTPGQGLQFLFEYFSETQRNKGNFPGRFSGRQFSNSRSEMNVSTLELGDSALYLCASSLGQEGTDTQYFGPGTRLTVL.

The gene calls are TRBV5-1 and TRBJ1-2; maybe TRBD1 (5 bases). Germline V CDR1 and CDR2: SGHRS, YFSETQ. CDR3 size: 14 residues. Trimming took 1 base from V and 2 from J, leaving 9 bases between them. In nucleotides, the CDR3 is TGCGCCAGCAGCTTGTCCGGGGGGAACTATGGCTACACCTTC. Protein sequence: CASSLSGGNYGYTF.

V is TRBV27 and J is TRBJ1-2; maybe TRBD1 (6 bases). Looked up from germline, CDR1 is MNHEY and CDR2 is SMNVEV (reference sequence). This CDR3 is built from 16 residues. Trimming stripped 5 bases from V and 5 bases from J, with 21 bases between. CDR3 amino acids: CASSPYPPTGTYGYTF. In nucleotides, the CDR3 is TGTGCCAGCAGTCCCTACCCACCGACAGGCACTTATGGCTACACCTTC.

The genes are TRBV2 and TRBJ1-2, with D possibly matching TRBD1 (5 bases). Germline V gene data show CDR1 as SNHLY and CDR2 as FYNNEI. The length of the CDR3 is 14 residues. Trimming removed 2 bases from V and 8 bases from J, with 15 bases in between. The CDR3 DNA reads TGTGCCAGCAGTGAAAGGGGTATTCTCATGGGCTACACCTTC. Translated: CASSERGILMGYTF.

The chain employs TRBV28 and TRBJ1-2; 7 nucleotides align to TRBD1. The J segment lost 6 bases and the V segment lost 2 bases, leaving 12 bases of the junction unmatched. Germline lookup yields CDR1 MDHEN and CDR2 SYDVKM. The CDR3 is made up of 16 amino acids. The CDR3 nucleotides read TGTGCCAGCAGTTTACTGGGACAGCGTCTCGGGAATGGCTACACCTTC. Its protein is CASSLLGQRLGNGYTF.

The chain carries TRBV28 and TRBJ1-2; D not certain. CDR1 and CDR2 from the germline V gene are MDHEN and SYDVKM. The CDR3 length is 16 residues. The germline V and J ends were trimmed by 5 bases and 3 bases, with 19 bases remaining between them. The CDR3 DNA reads TGTGCCAGCAGTGTCCCGTCGGGTTTTAATTACTATGGCTACACCTTC. Encoded protein: CASSVPSGFNYYGYTF.

CDR3 sequence reads: CASSQGQNSNQPQHF. The CDR3 DNA reads as TGTGCCAGCAGCCAGGGACAGAATAGCAATCAGCCCCAGCATTTT. The chain carries TRBV11-2 and TRBJ1-5; 7 nucleotides line up with TRBD1. The CDR3 has 15 residues. The V and J ends lost 5 bases and 0 bases, in that order; junction bases with no gene match: 4. From germline, CDR1 is SGHAT and CDR2 FQNNGV.

V is TRBV5-6 and J is TRBJ1-2; 12 bases fit TRBD1. Trimming took 7 bases from V and 8 from J; bases not matched to a gene: 9. The length of the CDR3 is 14 residues. CDR1 is SGHDT and CDR2 is YYEEEE in the germline V gene. CDR3 coding DNA: TGTGCCAGCCGGACGGGACAGGGGGCTGCGGGCTACACCTTC. Translation: CASRTGQGAAGYTF.

The chain combines TRBV7-8 with TRBJ1-1; TRBD1 matches at 9 bases. With 5 bases clipped from V and 2 bases from J, the junction kept 3 bases outside the gene matches. From germline, CDR1 is SGHVS and CDR2 FQNEAQ. This CDR3 is 14 amino acids long. The chain's CDR3 is CASSRDRANTEAFF. CDR3 DNA sequence: TGTGCCAGCAGCAGGGACAGGGCCAACACTGAAGCTTTCTTT.

This clone was found once. V gene TRBV5-5 combines with J gene TRBJ1-1; D is undetermined. The CDR3 is made up of 13 amino acids. Germline assignment: CDR1 SGHKS and CDR2 YYEKEE (reference sequence). V was cut by 0 bases and J by 3 bases, with 6 bases left in between. CDR3 in amino acids: CASSLASDTEAFF. The CDR3 region has the DNA TGTGCCAGCAGCTTGGCCTCAGACACTGAAGCTTTCTTT.

This chain joins TRBV19 and TRBJ1-1; 7 bases map to TRBD1. The germline V gene has CDR1 LNHDA and CDR2 SQIVND (reference sequence). The CDR3 totals 13 residues. V was pared by 3 bases and J by 4 bases, with 2 bases of the junction left unmatched. The CDR3 loop reads CASSIGDSTEAFF. The CDR3 DNA sequence: TGTGCCAGTAGTATTGGGGACAGCACTGAAGCTTTCTTT. Full variable domain (remainder filled in from reference TRBV19 and TRBJ1-1): DGGITQSPKYLFRKEGQNVTLSCEQNLNHDAMYWYRQDPGQGLRLIYYSQIVNDFQKGDIAEGYSVSREKKESFPLTVTSAQKNPTAFYLCASSIGDSTEAFFGQGTRLTVV.

The chain employs TRBV19 and TRBJ1-2; D uncertain. From germline, CDR1 is LNHDA and CDR2 SQIVND (reference sequence). The V end was cut by 3 bases, the J end by 4 bases, with 15 bases between. This CDR3 spans 15 amino acids. The CDR3 loop is CASSIPEGRVYGYTF. The CDR3 DNA follows: TGTGCCAGTAGTATCCCGGAAGGGCGGGTCTATGGCTACACCTTC.

V and J are TRBV12-3 or TRBV12-4 and TRBJ1-2, with D unresolved. The CDR3 length is 12 residues. V was clipped by 4 bases and J by 5 bases, with 8 bases between them. The CDR3 sequence is CASSSGTYGYTF. CDR3 nucleotide sequence: TGTGCCAGCAGTTCAGGTACTTATGGCTACACCTTC.

The chain joins TRBV10-2 to TRBJ1-4; the D is unclear. V lost 2 bases to trimming and J lost 7 bases, with 5 bases between them. CDR1 is WSHSY and CDR2 is SAAADI in the germline V gene. CDR3 length: 12 amino acids. CDR3 amino acids: CASSEGSEKLFF. The CDR3 nucleotides read TGCGCCAGCAGTGAGGGGAGTGAAAAACTGTTTTTT.

The V gene is TRBV27, the J gene TRBJ1-5; no firm D call. Germline assignment: CDR1 MNHEY and CDR2 SMNVEV (reference sequence). V was trimmed by 0 bases and J by 0 bases, leaving 12 bases between them. This CDR3 is 17 amino acids long. The CDR3 reads CASSLSRRYYSNQPQHF. As DNA, the CDR3 is TGTGCCAGCAGTTTATCCCGCAGATACTATAGCAATCAGCCCCAGCATTTT.

The V and J genes are TRBV7-9 and TRBJ2-7, with 7 bases that match TRBD1. The CDR3 is 14 residues long. Per the germline V gene, CDR1 is SEHNR and CDR2 is FQNEAQ (reference sequence). The V gene end was trimmed by 4 bases and the J gene end by 6 bases; junction bases not matched to a gene: 9. In nucleotides, the CDR3 is TGTGCCAGCAGCTACGTTTCGCCAGGGGGCGAGCAGTACTTC. Its protein is CASSYVSPGGEQYF.

This rearrangement joins TRBV10-2 to TRBJ1-6; D not resolved. V was clipped by 7 bases and J by 5 bases, with 9 bases between them. This CDR3 has 13 amino acids. Per germline, CDR1 WSHSY and CDR2 SAAADI. The CDR3 reads CASTLSDNSPLHF. CDR3 DNA: TGCGCCAGCACCCTAAGCGATAATTCACCCCTCCACTTT.

Concerning this clone itself: Other nucleotide sequences in the sample specify the same CDR3. This rearrangement joins TRBV5-8 to TRBJ2-7; D uncertain. V lost 0 bases and J lost 0, with 4 bases in between. This CDR3 comprises 13 residues. Germline values: CDR1 SGHTS, CDR2 YDEGEE. CDR3 in DNA: TGTGCCAGCAGCTTGGGTCGCTCCTACGAGCAGTACTTC. It codes for CASSLGRSYEQYF.

The chain uses TRBV7-9 and TRBJ1-2; TRBD1 might be the D (5 bases). Germline V lookup: CDR1 SEHNR, CDR2 FQNEAQ (reference sequence). The CDR3 runs 15 residues. V was shortened by 0 bases and J by 2 bases, with 10 bases between the two germline ends. CDR3 DNA sequence: TGTGCCAGCAGCTTAGCGGGGGGAACCAACTATGGCTACACCTTC. It specifies CASSLAGGTNYGYTF.

The chain uses TRBV19 and TRBJ1-1; possible D gene TRBD1, 6 bases. Germline V gives CDR1 LNHDA, CDR2 SQIVND (reference sequence). This CDR3 region has 14 residues. The V end was cut by 3 bases, the J end by 3 bases, with 11 bases between. The CDR3 is CASSIGGAYTEAFF. The CDR3 nucleotides are TGTGCCAGTAGTATTGGGGGCGCGTACACTGAAGCTTTCTTT.

The rearrangement links TRBV19 to TRBJ2-1; TRBD2 matches at 13 bases. V gave up 4 bases and J gave up 8 bases; unmatched junction bases: 5. From germline, CDR1 is LNHDA and CDR2 SQIVND (reference sequence). The CDR3 has 15 residues. The CDR3 spells CASSNGTSGVYEQFF. CDR3 coding DNA: TGTGCCAGTAGTAACGGGACTAGCGGGGTGTATGAGCAGTTCTTC.

The rearrangement links TRBV11-2 to TRBJ1-1, with a tentative D call TRBD1 (6 bases). The V gene's germline CDR1 is SGHAT and CDR2 FQNNGV. V was shortened by 5 bases and J by 0 bases, with 19 bases between the two germline ends. CDR3 length: 17 residues. The CDR3 region has the DNA TGTGCCAGCAGCCGGACAGTCAATTATGCAATGAACACTGAAGCTTTCTTT. This codes for CASSRTVNYAMNTEAFF.

V is TRBV7-8 and J is TRBJ1-4; weak D call: TRBD1 (5 bases). CDR1 SGHVS and CDR2 FQNEAQ come from the germline V gene. Trimming shortened V by 5 bases and J by 8 bases, and 12 bases separated the two germline ends. The CDR3 has 13 amino acids. The CDR3 nucleotides are TGTGCCAGCAGCGATGAGACAGCCGAAAAACTGTTTTTT. The encoded protein is CASSDETAEKLFF.

This sequence joins TRBV6-5 and TRBJ1-1; 7 nucleotides align to TRBD1. CDR3 size: 14 residues. V lost 2 bases, J lost 11 bases, and 11 bases stayed unmatched. Germline V gene lookup returns CDR1 MNHEY and CDR2 SVGAGI. CDR3 region: CASSYPGTAERAFF. DNA for the CDR3: TGTGCCAGCAGTTACCCCGGGACAGCAGAAAGGGCTTTCTTT.

The J gene is TRBJ1-6, the V gene TRBV11-2; D may be TRBD1 (5 bases). The CDR3 has 16 residues. The germline V gene encodes CDR1 SGHAT and CDR2 FQNNGV. V was clipped by 1 base and J by 9 bases, with 16 bases between them. CDR3 amino acids: CASSLGADTTISPLHF. CDR3 bases: TGTGCCAGCAGCTTAGGGGCGGACACCACAATTTCACCCCTCCACTTT.